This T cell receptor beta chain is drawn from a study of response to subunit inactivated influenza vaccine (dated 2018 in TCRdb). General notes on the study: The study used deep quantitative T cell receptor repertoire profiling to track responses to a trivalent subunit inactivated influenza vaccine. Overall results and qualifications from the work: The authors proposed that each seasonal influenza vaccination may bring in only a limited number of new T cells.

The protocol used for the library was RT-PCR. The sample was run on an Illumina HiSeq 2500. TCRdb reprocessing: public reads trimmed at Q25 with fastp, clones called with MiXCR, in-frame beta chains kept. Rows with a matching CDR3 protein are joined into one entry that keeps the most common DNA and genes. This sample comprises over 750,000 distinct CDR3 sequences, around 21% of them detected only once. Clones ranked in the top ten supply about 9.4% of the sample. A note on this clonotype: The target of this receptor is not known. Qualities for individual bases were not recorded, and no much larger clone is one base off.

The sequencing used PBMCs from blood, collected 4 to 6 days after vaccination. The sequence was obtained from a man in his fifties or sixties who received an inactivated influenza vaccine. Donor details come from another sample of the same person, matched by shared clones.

In nucleotide form, the sequence is TGTGCCAGTTCTTTTACAGGGCCCTACAATGAGCAGTTCTTC. This sequence encodes CASSFTGPYNEQFF. Recombination linked TRBV19 to TRBJ2-1, and TRBD1 may be the D gene, going by 6 matching bases. The junction shows trimming of 8 bases on V and 2 bases on J, plus 13 bases between the germline ends. The germline V gene (reference sequence) sets CDR1 to LNHDA and CDR2 to SQIVND. Including cysteine and phenylalanine, the CDR3 has 14 amino acids. CDR3 DNA is the only sequence kept; it has 42 bases, read in frame from the first base.